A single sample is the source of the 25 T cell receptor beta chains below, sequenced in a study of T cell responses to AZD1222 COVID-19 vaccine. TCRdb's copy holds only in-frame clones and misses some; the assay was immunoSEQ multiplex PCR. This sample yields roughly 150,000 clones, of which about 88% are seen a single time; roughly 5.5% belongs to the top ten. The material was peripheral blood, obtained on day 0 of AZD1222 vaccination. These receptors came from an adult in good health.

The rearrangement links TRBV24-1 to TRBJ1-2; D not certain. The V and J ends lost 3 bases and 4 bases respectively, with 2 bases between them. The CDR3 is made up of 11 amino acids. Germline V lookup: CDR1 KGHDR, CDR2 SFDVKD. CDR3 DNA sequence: TGTGCCACCAGTGATGCCTATGGCTACACCTTC. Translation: CATSDAYGYTF.

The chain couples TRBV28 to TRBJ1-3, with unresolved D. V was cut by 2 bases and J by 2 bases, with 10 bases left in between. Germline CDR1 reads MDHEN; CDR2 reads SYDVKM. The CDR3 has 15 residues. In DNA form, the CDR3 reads TGTGCCAGCAGTTTAGTCCCCGGGACTGGAAACACCATATATTTT. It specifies CASSLVPGTGNTIYF.

DNA for the CDR3: TGCGCCAGCAGCCAATTTGGACAGGGCATGCAGCCCCAGCATTTT. Its protein is CASSQFGQGMQPQHF. The chain uses TRBV4-1 and TRBJ1-5, with 8 bases that match TRBD1. The germline gives CDR1 MGHRA, CDR2 YSYEKL. The CDR3 has 15 amino acids. J gave up 7 bases and V 2 bases, and 7 bases lay outside the gene matches.

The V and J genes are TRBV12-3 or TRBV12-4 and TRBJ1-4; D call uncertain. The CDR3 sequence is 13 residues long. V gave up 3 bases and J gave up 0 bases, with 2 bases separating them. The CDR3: CASSLPTNEKLFF. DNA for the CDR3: TGTGCCAGCAGTTTGCCAACTAATGAAAAACTGTTTTTT.

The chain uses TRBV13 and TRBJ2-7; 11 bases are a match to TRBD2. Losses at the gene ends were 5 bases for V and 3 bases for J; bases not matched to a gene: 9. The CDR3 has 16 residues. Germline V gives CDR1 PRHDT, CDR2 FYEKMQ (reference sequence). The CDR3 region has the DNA TGTGCCAGCAGCATTAAGACTAGCGGGGATCACTACGAGCAGTACTTC. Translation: CASSIKTSGDHYEQYF.

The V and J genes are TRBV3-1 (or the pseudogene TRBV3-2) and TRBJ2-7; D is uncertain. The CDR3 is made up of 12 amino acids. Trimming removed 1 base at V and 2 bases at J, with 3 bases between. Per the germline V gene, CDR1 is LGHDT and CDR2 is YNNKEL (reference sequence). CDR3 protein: CASSQGTYEQYF. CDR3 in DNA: TGTGCCAGCAGCCAAGGTACCTACGAGCAGTACTTC.

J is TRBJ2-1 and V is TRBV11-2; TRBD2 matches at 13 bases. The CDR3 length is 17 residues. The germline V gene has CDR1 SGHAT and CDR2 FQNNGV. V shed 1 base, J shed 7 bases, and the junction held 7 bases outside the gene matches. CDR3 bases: TGTGCCAGCAGCTTAGGGACTAGCGGGAGTCTTCGGAATGAGCAGTTCTTC. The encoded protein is CASSLGTSGSLRNEQFF. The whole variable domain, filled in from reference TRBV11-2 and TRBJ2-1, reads EAGVAQSPRYKIIEKRQSVAFWCNPISGHATLYWYQQILGQGPKLLIQFQNNGVVDDSQLPKDRFSAERLKGVDSTLKIQPAKLEDSAVYLCASSLGTSGSLRNEQFFGPGTRLTVL.

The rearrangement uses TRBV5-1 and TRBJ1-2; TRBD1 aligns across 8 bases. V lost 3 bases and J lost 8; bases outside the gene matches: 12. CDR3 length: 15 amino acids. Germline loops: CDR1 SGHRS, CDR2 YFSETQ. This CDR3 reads CASSSTQGAPEGYTF. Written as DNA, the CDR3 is TGCGCCAGCAGCTCGACGCAGGGGGCTCCGGAAGGCTACACCTTC.

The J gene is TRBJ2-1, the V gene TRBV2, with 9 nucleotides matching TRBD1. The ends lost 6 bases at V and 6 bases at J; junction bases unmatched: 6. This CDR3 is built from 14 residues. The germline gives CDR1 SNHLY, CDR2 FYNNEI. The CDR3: CASRPRDRANEQFF. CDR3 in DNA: TGTGCCAGCAGGCCCCGGGACAGGGCCAATGAGCAGTTCTTC.

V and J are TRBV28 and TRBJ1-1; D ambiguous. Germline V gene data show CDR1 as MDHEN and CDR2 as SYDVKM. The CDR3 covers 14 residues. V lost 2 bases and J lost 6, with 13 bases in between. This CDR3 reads CASSLPSATPEAFF. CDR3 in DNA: TGTGCCAGCAGTTTACCCTCGGCCACGCCTGAAGCTTTCTTT.

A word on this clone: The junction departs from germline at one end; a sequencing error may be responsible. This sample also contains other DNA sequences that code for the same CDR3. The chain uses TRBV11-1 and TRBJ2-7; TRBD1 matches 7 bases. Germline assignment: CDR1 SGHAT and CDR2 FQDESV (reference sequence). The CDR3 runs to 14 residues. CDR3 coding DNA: TGTGCCAGTAGCTTAGGACAGGCTTCCTACGAGCAGTACTTC. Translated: CASSLGQASYEQYF.

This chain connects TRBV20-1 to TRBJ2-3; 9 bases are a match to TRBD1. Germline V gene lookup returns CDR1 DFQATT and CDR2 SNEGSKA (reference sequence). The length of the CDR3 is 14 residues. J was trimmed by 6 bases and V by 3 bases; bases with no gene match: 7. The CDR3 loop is CSASPWTGDDTQYF. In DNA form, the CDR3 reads TGCAGTGCTAGTCCTTGGACAGGGGATGATACGCAGTATTTT.

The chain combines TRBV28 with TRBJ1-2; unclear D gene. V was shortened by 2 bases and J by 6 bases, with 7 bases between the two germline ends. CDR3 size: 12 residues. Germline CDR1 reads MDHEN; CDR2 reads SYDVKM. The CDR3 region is CASSLRKDGYTF. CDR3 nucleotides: TGTGCCAGCAGTTTACGGAAGGATGGCTACACCTTC.

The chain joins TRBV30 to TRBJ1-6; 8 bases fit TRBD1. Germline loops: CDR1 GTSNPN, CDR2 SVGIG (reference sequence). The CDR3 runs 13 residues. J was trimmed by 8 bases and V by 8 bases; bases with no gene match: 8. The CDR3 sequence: CARSGQGDSPLHF. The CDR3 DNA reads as TGTGCCCGGTCCGGACAGGGTGATTCACCCCTCCACTTT.

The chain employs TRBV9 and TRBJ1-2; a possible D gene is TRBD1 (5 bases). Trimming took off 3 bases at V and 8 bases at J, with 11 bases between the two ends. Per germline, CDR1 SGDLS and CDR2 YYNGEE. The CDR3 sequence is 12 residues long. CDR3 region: CASSAGYRGYTF. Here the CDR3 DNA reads TGTGCCAGCAGCGCAGGGTACAGGGGCTACACCTTC.

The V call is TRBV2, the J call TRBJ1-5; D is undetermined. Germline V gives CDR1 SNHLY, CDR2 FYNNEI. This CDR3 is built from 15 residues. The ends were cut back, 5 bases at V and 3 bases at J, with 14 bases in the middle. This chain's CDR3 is CASSYGHDYNQPQHF. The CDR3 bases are TGTGCCAGCAGTTACGGGCACGATTACAATCAGCCCCAGCATTTT.

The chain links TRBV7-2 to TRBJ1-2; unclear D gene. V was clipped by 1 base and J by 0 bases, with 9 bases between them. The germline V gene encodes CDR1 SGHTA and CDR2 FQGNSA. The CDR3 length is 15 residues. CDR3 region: CASSLVQLANYGYTF. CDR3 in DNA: TGTGCCAGCAGCTTAGTACAGCTAGCTAACTATGGCTACACCTTC.

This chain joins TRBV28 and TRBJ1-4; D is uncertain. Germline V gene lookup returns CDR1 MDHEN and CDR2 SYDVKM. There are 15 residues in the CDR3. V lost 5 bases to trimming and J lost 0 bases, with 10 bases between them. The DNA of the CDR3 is TGTGCCAGCAGTAGGAGGAGAACAACTAATGAAAAACTGTTTTTT. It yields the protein CASSRRRTTNEKLFF.

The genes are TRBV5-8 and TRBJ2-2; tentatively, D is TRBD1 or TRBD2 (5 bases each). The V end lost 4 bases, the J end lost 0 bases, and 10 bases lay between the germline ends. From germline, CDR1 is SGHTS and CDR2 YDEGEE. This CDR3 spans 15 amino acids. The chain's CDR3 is CASSGDGPNTGELFF. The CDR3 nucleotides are TGTGCCAGCAGCGGGGACGGACCGAACACCGGGGAGCTGTTTTTT.

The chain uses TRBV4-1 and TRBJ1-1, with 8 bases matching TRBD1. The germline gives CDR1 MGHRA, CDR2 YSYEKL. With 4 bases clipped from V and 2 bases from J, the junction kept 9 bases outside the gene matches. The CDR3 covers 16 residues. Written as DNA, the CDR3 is TGCGCCAGCAGCCCAGGACAGGGCGGGACAAACACTGAAGCTTTCTTT. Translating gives CASSPGQGGTNTEAFF.

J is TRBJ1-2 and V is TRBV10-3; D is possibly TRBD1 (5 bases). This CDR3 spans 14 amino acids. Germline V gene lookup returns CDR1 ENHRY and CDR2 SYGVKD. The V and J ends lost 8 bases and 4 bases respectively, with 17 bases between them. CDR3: CAIRGTDIIYGYTF. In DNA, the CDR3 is TGTGCCATCCGCGGGACCGATATTATCTATGGCTACACCTTC.

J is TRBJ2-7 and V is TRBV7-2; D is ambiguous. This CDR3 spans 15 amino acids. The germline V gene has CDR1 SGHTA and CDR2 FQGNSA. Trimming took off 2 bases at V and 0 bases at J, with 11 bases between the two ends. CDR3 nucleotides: TGTGCCAGCAGCTTATCGGGCATTTTCTCCTACGAGCAGTACTTC. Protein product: CASSLSGIFSYEQYF.

The CDR3 reads CASSFRDSQETQYF. As DNA, the CDR3 is TGTGCCAGCAGTTTCCGGGACAGCCAAGAGACCCAGTACTTC. J is TRBJ2-5 and V is TRBV6-5; the match to TRBD1 covers 7 bases. The CDR3 is 14 amino acids. The germline CDR1 and CDR2 sequences are MNHEY and SVGAGI. The junction had 3 bases not matched to a gene; V was cut back by 4 bases and J by 1 base.

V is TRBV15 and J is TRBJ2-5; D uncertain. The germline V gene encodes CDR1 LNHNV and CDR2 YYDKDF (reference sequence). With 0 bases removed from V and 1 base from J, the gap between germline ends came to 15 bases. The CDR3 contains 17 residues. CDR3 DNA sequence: TGTGCCACCAGCAGAGAGAGAAGGGTAACAGTCCAAGAGACCCAGTACTTC. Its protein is CATSRERRVTVQETQYF.

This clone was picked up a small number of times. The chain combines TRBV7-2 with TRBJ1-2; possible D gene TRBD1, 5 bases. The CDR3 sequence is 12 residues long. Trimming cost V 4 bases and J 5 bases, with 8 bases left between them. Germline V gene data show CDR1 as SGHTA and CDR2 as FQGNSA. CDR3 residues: CASSSSGYGYTF. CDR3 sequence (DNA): TGTGCCAGCAGCTCGTCAGGGTATGGCTACACCTTC.